The 12 T cell receptor beta chains below were found in one sample sequenced in a study of blood T cells in healthy people across ages. A sample-barcoded 5' primer and a J-beta primer mix were used in a second PCR of roughly 7 to 12 cycles. In TCRdb, the 5' RACE reads were re-called with MiXCR into one record per CDR3 protein. Of approximately 810,000 distinct CDR3 sequences in the sample, around 30% were seen once. Material: blood. The receptors originated from a woman older than 75 in good health.

V and J are TRBV12-3 or TRBV12-4 and TRBJ2-7, with TRBD2 matching over 12 bases. This CDR3 has 14 amino acids. Here the CDR3 reads CASSLAGGLETLYV. The CDR3 DNA follows: TGTGCCAGCAGTCTAGCGGGGGGGCTAGAGACCCTGTACGTC.

The rearrangement uses TRBV5-6 and TRBJ1-2; TRBD1 matches 7 bases. The CDR3 has 16 amino acids. Germline V gene lookup returns CDR1 SGHDT and CDR2 YYEEEE. J was trimmed by 2 bases and V by 3 bases; bases with no gene match: 10. The chain's CDR3 is CASSSYGQAGNYGYTF. The CDR3 bases are TGTGCCAGCAGCTCTTATGGACAGGCAGGGAACTATGGCTACACCTTC.

The sample holds many counts of this clonotype. The CDR3 sequence: CASSLQGTTYGYTF. The CDR3 coding sequence is TGTGCCAGCAGCCTTCAGGGGACGACCTATGGCTACACCTTC. This sequence joins TRBV12-3 or TRBV12-4 and TRBJ1-2, with a possible D match to TRBD1 (6 bases). This CDR3 is built from 14 residues. The ends were cut back, 6 bases at V and 4 bases at J, with 15 bases in the middle.

The table lists this clonotype with a few counts. J is TRBJ1-1 and V is TRBV6-5; D possibly corresponds to TRBD1 (6 bases). CDR3 length: 14 amino acids. The germline V gene encodes CDR1 MNHEY and CDR2 SVGAGI. V gave up 5 bases and J gave up 6 bases, with 16 bases separating them. CDR3 DNA sequence: TGTGCCAGCAGTCGAGACAGAAGACAGGCTGAAGCTTTCTTT. As protein: CASSRDRRQAEAFF.

This clonotype has a handful of counts. A read error is possible here, since a much larger clone lies one base away. The chain is built from TRBV18 and TRBJ2-4; tentatively, D is TRBD1 or TRBD2 (5 bases each). Near its end, the DNA agrees better with TRBJ2-7, so the J call may be wrong. Per germline, CDR1 KGHSH and CDR2 LQKENI. The length of the CDR3 is 13 residues. This CDR3 is CASSPAGSYEQYF. The CDR3, as DNA: TGTGCCAGCTCACCGGCAGGGAGCTACGAGCAGTACTTC.

This rearrangement joins TRBV7-2 to TRBJ2-5; TRBD2 is a possible D gene (5 bases). In germline, CDR1 is SGHTA, CDR2 FQGNSA. The CDR3 has 15 amino acids. Trimming removed 5 bases at V and 2 bases at J, with 15 bases between. CDR3 DNA sequence: TGTGCCAGCAGCCCGGTGACTACACTGCAAGAGACCCAGTACTTC. Its protein product is CASSPVTTLQETQYF.

The J gene is TRBJ2-7, the V gene TRBV7-2, with D perhaps being TRBD1 or TRBD2 (5 bases each). The length of the CDR3 is 14 residues. From germline, CDR1 is SGHTA and CDR2 FQGNSA. V was pared by 5 bases and J by 4 bases, with 15 bases between. The DNA for the CDR3 is TGTGCCAGCAGCCCGGGACCTAAGATTTACGAGCAGTACTTC. This encodes CASSPGPKIYEQYF.

The rearrangement joins TRBV2 to TRBJ2-5; 7 bases match TRBD1. Trimming took 1 base from V and 11 from J; bases not matched to a gene: 7. Germline V lookup: CDR1 SNHLY, CDR2 FYNNEI. CDR3 size: 13 residues. CDR3 amino acids: CASSEDRGRGQYF. CDR3 nucleotide sequence: TGTGCCAGCAGTGAAGACAGGGGCAGGGGGCAGTACTTC. The variable domain in full, with the rest retrieved from reference TRBV2 and TRBJ2-5, is EPEVTQTPSHQVTQMGQEVILRCVPISNHLYFYWYRQILGQKVEFLVSFYNNEISEKSEIFDDQFSVERPDGSNFTLKIRSTKLEDSAMYFCASSEDRGRGQYFGPGTRLLVL.

This clonotype was counted at least ten times. V and J are TRBV11-2 and TRBJ2-3; 9 nucleotides line up with TRBD2. The CDR3 length is 17 residues. In germline, CDR1 is SGHAT, CDR2 FQNNGV. J was trimmed by 4 bases and V by 4 bases; bases with no gene match: 12. The CDR3 DNA follows: TGTGCCAGCAGCTCACGGACTAGCGAGGTTTATGCAGATACGCAGTATTTT. Protein product: CASSSRTSEVYADTQYF.

Comment on this clonotype: A much larger clone lies one base from this, so it may be a read error. This chain uses TRBV2 with TRBJ2-1, with TRBD1 matching over 9 bases. The germline V gene has CDR1 SNHLY and CDR2 FYNNEI. CDR3 length: 15 residues. CDR3 DNA: TGTGCCAGCAGAGGACAGGGGAAGTCCTACGATGAGCAGTTCTTC. Residues: CASRGQGKSYDEQFF. Looking up the rest from reference TRBV2 and TRBJ2-1 gives the full variable domain: EPEVTQTPSHQVTQMGQEVILRCVPISNHLYFYWYRQILGQKVEFLVSFYNNEISEKSEIFDDQFSVERPDGSNFTLKIRSTKLEDSAMYFCASRGQGKSYDEQFFGPGTRLTVL.

The CDR3 protein is CASSQEGGNTIYF. In nucleotides, the CDR3 is TGTGCCAGCAGCCAAGAGGGCGGAAACACCATATATTTT. The chain combines TRBV3-1 with TRBJ1-3; D gene uncertain. This CDR3 has 13 amino acids. Trimming left V 0 bases short and J 4 bases short, with 4 bases between. Germline values: CDR1 LGHDT, CDR2 YNNKEL (reference sequence).

The V gene is TRBV4-3, the J gene TRBJ1-2, with D perhaps matching TRBD1 (5 bases). Looked up from germline, CDR1 is LGHNA and CDR2 is YSLEER. V lost 4 bases, J lost 6 bases, and 12 bases lay in between. The CDR3 is 13 residues long. In DNA form, the CDR3 reads TGCGCCAGCAGCCCACAGGAGAAGCATGGCTACACCTTC. It codes for CASSPQEKHGYTF.